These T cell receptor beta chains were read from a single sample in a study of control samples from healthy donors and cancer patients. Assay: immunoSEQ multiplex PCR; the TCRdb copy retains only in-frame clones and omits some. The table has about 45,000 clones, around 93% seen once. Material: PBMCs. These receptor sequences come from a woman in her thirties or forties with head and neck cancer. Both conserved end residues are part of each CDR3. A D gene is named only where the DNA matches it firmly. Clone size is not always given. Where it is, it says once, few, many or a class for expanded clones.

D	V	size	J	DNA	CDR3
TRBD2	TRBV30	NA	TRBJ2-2	TGTGCCTGGAGTGTCTCCCGGACTAGCGGGAGCGCCGGGGAGCTGTTTTTT	CAWSVSRTSGSAGELFF
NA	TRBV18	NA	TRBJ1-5	TGTGCCAGCTCACCACGGGCCCCAGGGACGGACCAGCCCCAGCATTTT	CASSPRAPGTDQPQHF
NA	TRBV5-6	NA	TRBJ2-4	TGTGCCAGCAGCTTGGGGCTAGGGAGAATAGCCAAAAACATTCAGTACTTC	CASSLGLGRIAKNIQYF
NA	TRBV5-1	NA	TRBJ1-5	TGCGCCAGCAGCTTGCAACCGGGCTATAGCAATCAGCCCCAGCATTTT	CASSLQPGYSNQPQHF
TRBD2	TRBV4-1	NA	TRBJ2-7	TGCGCCAGCAGCCAAGATCTGGGGACTAGCGGCACCTACGAGCAGTACTTC	CASSQDLGTSGTYEQYF
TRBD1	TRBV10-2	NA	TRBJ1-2	TGCGCCAGCAAGGTTCAACCGGGACAGGGAAAATGGGGAGGCGGCTACACCTTC	CASKVQPGQGKWGGGYTF
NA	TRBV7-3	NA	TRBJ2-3	TGTGCCAGCAGCTTAACGGTATCTACGGCGACAGATACGCAGTATTTT	CASSLTVSTATDTQYF
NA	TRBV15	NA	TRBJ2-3	TGTGCCACCAGCAGAGATCTCAAGCGGGTCTTTGGAGATACGCAGTATTTT	CATSRDLKRVFGDTQYF
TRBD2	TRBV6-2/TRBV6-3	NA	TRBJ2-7	TGTGCCAGCAGTTACCTCGCCGGGGGGCGGGAGGGGGCCTACGAGCAGTACTTC	CASSYLAGGREGAYEQYF
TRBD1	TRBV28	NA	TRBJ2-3	TGTGCCAGCAGCCTATCGGGACAGTATAAGCAGTATTTT	CASSLSGQYKQYF
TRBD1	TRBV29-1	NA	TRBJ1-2	TGCAGCGTCTCCAGGAGACAGGGGTCGGAGGGCTACACCTTC	CSVSRRQGSEGYTF
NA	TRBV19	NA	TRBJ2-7	TGTGCCAGTAGTATCAGCCAGTTAACCTACGAGCAGTACTTC	CASSISQLTYEQYF
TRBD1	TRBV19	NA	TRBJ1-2	TGTGCCAGTCAGAGGGACAGTCCTAACTATGGCTACACCTTC	CASQRDSPNYGYTF
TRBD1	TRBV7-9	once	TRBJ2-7	TGTGCCAGCAGCTTCCCAGACGACAGGGTGTACGAGCAGTACTTC	CASSFPDDRVYEQYF
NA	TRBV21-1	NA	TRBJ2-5	TGTGCCCGACATAGGGAGGGTGGGGAGACCCAGTACTTC	CARHREGGETQYF
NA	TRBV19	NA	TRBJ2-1	TGTGCCAGTAGTACCGGTAATTACAATGAGCAGTTCTTC	CASSTGNYNEQFF
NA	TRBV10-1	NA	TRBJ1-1	TGCGCCAGCAGTGAAGCAACAGGGAGCACTGAAGCTTTCTTT	CASSEATGSTEAFF
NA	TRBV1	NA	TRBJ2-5	TGCACCAGCAGCCGCCTCCTACCGGGACAGGGGGCTCGGGAGACCCAGTACTTC	CTSSRLLPGQGARETQYF
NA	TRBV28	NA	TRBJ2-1	TGTGCCAGTATAAAGTTGGCACACAATGAGCAGTTCTTC	CASIKLAHNEQFF
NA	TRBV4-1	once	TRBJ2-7	TGCGCCAGCAGCCAAGAAAGCAGGGTGGGCTACGAGCAGTACTTC	CASSQESRVGYEQYF
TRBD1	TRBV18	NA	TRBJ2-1	TGTGCCAGCTCACCACCTGGGACAGGGGTCTGGAATGAGCAGTTCTTC	CASSPPGTGVWNEQFF
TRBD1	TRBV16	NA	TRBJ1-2	TGTGCCAGCAGCCCAACCGGGACAGGCTATGGCTACACCTTC	CASSPTGTGYGYTF
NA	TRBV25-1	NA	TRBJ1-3	TGTGCCAGCAGTGATCGGCGAAACACCATATATTTT	CASSDRRNTIYF
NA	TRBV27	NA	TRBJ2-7	TGTGCCAGCAGTTTGAGGTTTACCTACGAGCAGTACTTC	CASSLRFTYEQYF
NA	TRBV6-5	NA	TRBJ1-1	TGTGCCAGCAGTTGGGTCGCCTCCATGAACACTGAAGCTTTCTTT	CASSWVASMNTEAFF
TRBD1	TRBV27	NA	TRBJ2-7	TGTGCCAGCAGTTTCGGGACAGCCTACGAGCAGTACTTC	CASSFGTAYEQYF
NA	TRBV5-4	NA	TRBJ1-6	TGTGCCAGCAGCTCCGGGACAAGGAATAATTCACCCCTCCACTTT	CASSSGTRNNSPLHF
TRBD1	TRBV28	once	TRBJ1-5	TGTGCCAGCAGTTTATCAGGGGGCGGCAATCAGCCCCAGCATTTT	CASSLSGGGNQPQHF
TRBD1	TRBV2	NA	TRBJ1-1	TGTGCCAGCAGCTTATGGGAGGGGGCGTATACGGTGGGGACTGAAGCTTTCTTT	CASSLWEGAYTVGTEAFF
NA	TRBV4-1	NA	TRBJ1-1	TGCGCCAGCAGCGTGGGAAAGGGGAAAGGGGCTGAAGCTTTCTTT	CASSVGKGKGAEAFF
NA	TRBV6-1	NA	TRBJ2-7	TGTGCCAGCAGTGAGTCCTACAGGGTCCGCTACGAGCAGTACTTC	CASSESYRVRYEQYF
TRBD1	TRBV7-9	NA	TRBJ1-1	TGTGCCAGCAGCTTTGGCAGGGGGGGCTTAGGTGAAGCTTTCTTT	CASSFGRGGLGEAFF
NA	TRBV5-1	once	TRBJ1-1	TGCGCCAGCAGCTTGCGGCGGGGACTGAACACTGAAGCTTTCTTT	CASSLRRGLNTEAFF
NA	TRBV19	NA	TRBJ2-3	TGTGCCAGTAGTATCGGGCAGACCACAGATACGCAGTATTTT	CASSIGQTTDTQYF
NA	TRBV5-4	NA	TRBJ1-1	TGTGCCAGCAGGCCGGTTGACCCCCTCAGGGGCACTGAAGCTTTCTTT	CASRPVDPLRGTEAFF
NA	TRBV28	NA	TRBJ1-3	TGTGCCAGCAGTTCACCGGGAGCCTCTGGAAACACCATATATTTT	CASSSPGASGNTIYF
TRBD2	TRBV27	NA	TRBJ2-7	TGTGCCAGCAGTTTCGGGACTAACTCCTACGAGCAGTACTTC	CASSFGTNSYEQYF
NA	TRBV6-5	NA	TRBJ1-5	TGTGCCAGCAGTCCCTTGGAGGCACAGCCCCAGCATTTT	CASSPLEAQPQHF
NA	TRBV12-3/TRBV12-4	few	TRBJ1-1	TGTGCCAGCAGTTTTCATACTGAAGCTTTCTTT	CASSFHTEAFF
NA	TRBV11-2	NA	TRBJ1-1	TGTGCCAGCAGCTTAGGGATGGGCCGACTCATGAACACTGAAGCTTTCTTT	CASSLGMGRLMNTEAFF
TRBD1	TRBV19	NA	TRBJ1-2	TGTGCCAGTAGTCCCAGGGACAGGGGAAAAGCTAACTATGGCTACACCTTC	CASSPRDRGKANYGYTF
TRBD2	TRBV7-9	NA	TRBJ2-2	TGTGCCAGCAACGTAGCGGGGGGGACCGGGGAGCTGTTTTTT	CASNVAGGTGELFF
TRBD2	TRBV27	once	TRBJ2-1	TGTGCCAGCAGTTTATCGGGGACTAACCTCTACAATGAGCAGTTCTTC	CASSLSGTNLYNEQFF
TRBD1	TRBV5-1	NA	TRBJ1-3	TGCGCCAGCAGCACGACAGGGGGACTCTTTGGAAACACCATATATTTT	CASSTTGGLFGNTIYF
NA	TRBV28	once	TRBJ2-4	TGTGCCAGCAGGGGAAGTCTAGCCAAAAACATTCAGTACTTC	CASRGSLAKNIQYF
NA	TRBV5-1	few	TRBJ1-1	TGCGCCAGCAGCTTGGTTCTTGGGTCCCTGGGCCTGAACACTGAAGCTTTCTTT	CASSLVLGSLGLNTEAFF
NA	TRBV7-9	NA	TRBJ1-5	TGTGCCAGCAGCTCATGGGACAGCAATCAGCCCCAGCATTTT	CASSSWDSNQPQHF
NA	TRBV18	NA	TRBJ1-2	TGTGCCAGCTCACCACCATCAGGCTATGGCTACACCTTC	CASSPPSGYGYTF
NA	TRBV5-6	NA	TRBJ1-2	TGTGCCAGCAGCTCCCGGAGGGGGAACTATGGCTACACCTTC	CASSSRRGNYGYTF
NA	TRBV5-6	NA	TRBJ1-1	TGTGCCAGCAGCTTGGATATGGGCCTTAACACTGAAGCTTTCTTT	CASSLDMGLNTEAFF
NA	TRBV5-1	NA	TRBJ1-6	TGCGCCAGCAGCTTGGAATTGGGAGGTTCACCCCTCCACTTT	CASSLELGGSPLHF
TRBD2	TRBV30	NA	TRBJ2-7	TGTGCCTGGAGTGTACAAGCGGGAGGTGGGGTGCAGTACTTC	CAWSVQAGGGVQYF
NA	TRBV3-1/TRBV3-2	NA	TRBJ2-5	TGTGCCAGCAGCCTAGCGGTCCAAGAGACCCAGTACTTC	CASSLAVQETQYF
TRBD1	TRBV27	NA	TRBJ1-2	TGTGCCAGCAGTCCACGAGCCGGGACAGTATATGGCTACACCTTC	CASSPRAGTVYGYTF